The clone carrying this TCR beta chain was seen a few times. The antigen is undetermined. This CDR3 is also generated by other DNA sequences in the sample. The data originate from a study of shared clonotypes between healthy human individuals. Whole-study findings and limits: Estimated richness was generally greater in naive than memory subsets.

Partitioning of CD4+ cells yielded a CD45RA+ naive subset and a CD45RA-negative memory subset. This CDR3 has 15 amino acids. With 8 bases clipped from V and 1 base from J, the junction kept 5 bases outside the gene matches. CDR1 is MNHNS and CDR2 is SASEGT in the germline V gene. A deep-level run was used for the assay. Using immunoSEQ multiplex PCR, the repertoire was profiled, and TCRdb retains in-frame clones only, with some absent. Of 950,000 to 1,100,000 clones listed, around 82% are singletons. The chain recombines TRBV6-1 with TRBJ2-2; 9 positions agree with TRBD1. This TCR was sampled from a young man in good health. Some clones in this sample may be carry-over from other donors' samples. Sequences were obtained from memory CD4+ T cells from PBMCs. Subset denoted: CD45RA-negative fraction. CDR3 region: CASGRQGVNTGELFF. In DNA, the CDR3 is TGTGCCAGCGGCCGACAGGGGGTGAACACCGGGGAGCTGTTTTTT.